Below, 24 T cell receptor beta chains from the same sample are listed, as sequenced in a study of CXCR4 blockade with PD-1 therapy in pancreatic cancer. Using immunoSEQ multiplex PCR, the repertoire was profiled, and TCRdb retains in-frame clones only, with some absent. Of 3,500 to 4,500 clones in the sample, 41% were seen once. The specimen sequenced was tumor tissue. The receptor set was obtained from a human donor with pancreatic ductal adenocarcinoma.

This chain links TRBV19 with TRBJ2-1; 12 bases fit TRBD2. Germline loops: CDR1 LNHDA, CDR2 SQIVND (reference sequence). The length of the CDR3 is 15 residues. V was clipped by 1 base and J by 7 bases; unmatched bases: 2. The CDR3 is CASSIGTSGTNEQFF. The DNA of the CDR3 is TGTGCCAGTAGTATAGGGACTAGCGGGACTAATGAGCAGTTCTTC.

CDR3 region: CASSEFPSEKLFF. DNA for the CDR3: TGTGCCAGCAGTGAATTTCCCAGTGAAAAACTGTTTTTT. The V and J genes are TRBV25-1 and TRBJ1-4; D is unresolved. V dropped 1 base and J dropped 7 bases, with 7 bases sitting between them. The CDR3 is 13 amino acids. The germline gives CDR1 MGHDK, CDR2 SYGVNS.

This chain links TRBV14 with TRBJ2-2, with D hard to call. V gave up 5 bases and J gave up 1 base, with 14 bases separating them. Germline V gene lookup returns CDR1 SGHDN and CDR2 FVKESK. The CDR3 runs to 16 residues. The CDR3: CASSWIRSLNTGELFF. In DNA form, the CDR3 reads TGTGCCAGCAGCTGGATTCGTTCGTTGAACACCGGGGAGCTGTTTTTT.

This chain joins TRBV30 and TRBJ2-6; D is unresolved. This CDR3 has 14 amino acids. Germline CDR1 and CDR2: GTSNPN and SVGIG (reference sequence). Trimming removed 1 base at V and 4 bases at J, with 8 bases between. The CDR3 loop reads CAWSASSGANVLTF. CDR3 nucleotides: TGTGCCTGGAGTGCGTCGTCCGGGGCCAACGTCCTGACTTTC.

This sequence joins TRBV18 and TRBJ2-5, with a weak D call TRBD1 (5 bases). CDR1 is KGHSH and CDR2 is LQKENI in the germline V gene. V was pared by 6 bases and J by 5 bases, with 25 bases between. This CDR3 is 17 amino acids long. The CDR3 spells CASSSTQGPTFGETQYF. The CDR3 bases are TGTGCCAGCTCGAGTACCCAGGGCCCTACCTTTGGTGAGACCCAGTACTTC.

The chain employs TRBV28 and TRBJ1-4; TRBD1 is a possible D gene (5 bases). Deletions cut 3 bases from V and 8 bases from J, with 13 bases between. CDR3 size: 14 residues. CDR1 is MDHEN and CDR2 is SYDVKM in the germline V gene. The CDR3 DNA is TGTGCCAGCAGTTTGGGGGGGAACAACGAAAAACTGTTTTTT. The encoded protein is CASSLGGNNEKLFF.

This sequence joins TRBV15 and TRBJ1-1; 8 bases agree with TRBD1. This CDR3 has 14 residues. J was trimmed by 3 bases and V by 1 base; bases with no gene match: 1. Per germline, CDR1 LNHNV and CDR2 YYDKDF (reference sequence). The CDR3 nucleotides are TGTGCCACCAGCAGAGCGGGACAGGACACTGAAGCTTTCTTT. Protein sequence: CATSRAGQDTEAFF.

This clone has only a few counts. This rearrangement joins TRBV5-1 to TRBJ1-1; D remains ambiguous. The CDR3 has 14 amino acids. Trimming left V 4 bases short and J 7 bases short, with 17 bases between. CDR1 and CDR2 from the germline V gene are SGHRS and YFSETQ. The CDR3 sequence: CASSPDQGRIEAFF. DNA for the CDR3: TGCGCCAGCAGCCCCGACCAAGGGAGGATTGAAGCTTTCTTT.

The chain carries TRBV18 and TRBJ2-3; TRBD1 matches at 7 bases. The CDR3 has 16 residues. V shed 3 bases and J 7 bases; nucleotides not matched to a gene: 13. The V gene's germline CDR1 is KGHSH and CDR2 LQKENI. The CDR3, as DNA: TGTGCCAGCTCACCTCGTAGGGGACAGTCCCACAATACGCAGTATTTT. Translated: CASSPRRGQSHNTQYF.

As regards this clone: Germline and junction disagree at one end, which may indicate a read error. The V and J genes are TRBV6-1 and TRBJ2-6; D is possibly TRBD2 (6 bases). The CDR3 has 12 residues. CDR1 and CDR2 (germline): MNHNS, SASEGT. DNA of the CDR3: TGTGCCATCAGTGAAGACGGGGGCGTCCTGACTTTC. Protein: CAISEDGGVLTF.

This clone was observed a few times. The CDR3 nucleotides read TGTGCCAGCAGCTTACAGGGGGCGATGTACACTGAAGCTTTCTTT. It translates to CASSLQGAMYTEAFF. The chain uses TRBV11-3 and TRBJ1-1; the match to TRBD1 covers 8 bases. V gave up 2 bases and J gave up 3 bases; unmatched junction bases: 5. This CDR3 comprises 15 residues. Germline V gene data show CDR1 as SGHNT and CDR2 as YENEEA. Using reference TRBV11-3 and TRBJ1-1 for the parts outside the CDR3, the full variable domain is EAGVVQSPRYKIIEKKQPVAFWCNPISGHNTLYWYLQNLGQGPELLIRYENEEAVDDSQLPKDRFSAERLKGVDSTLKIQPAELGDSAVYLCASSLQGAMYTEAFFGQGTRLTVV.

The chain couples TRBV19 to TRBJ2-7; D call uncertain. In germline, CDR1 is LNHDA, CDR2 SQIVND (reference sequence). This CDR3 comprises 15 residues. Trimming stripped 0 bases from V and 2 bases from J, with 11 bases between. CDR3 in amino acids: CASSIDITSTYEQYF. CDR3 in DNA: TGTGCCAGTAGTATAGATATAACATCCACCTACGAGCAGTACTTC.

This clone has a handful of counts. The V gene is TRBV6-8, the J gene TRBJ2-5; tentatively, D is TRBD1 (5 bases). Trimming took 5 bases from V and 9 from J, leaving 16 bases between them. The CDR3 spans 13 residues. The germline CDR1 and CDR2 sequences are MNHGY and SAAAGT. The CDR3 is CASSDAVDSAQYF. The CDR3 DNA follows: TGTGCCAGCAGTGACGCGGTAGACAGCGCCCAGTACTTC.

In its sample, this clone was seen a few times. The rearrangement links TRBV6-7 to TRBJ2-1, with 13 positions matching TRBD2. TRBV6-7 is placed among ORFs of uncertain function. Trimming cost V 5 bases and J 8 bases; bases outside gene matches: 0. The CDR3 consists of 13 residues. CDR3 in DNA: TGTGCCAGCAGTGGACTAGCGGGGGATGAGCAGTTCTTC. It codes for CASSGLAGDEQFF.

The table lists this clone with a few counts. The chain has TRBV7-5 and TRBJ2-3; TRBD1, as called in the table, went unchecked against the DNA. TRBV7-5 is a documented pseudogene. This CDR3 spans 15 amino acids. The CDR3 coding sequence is TGTGCCAGCAGCTTGGGGACACCGGGCACAGATACGCAGTATTTT. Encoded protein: CASSLGTPGTDTQYF.

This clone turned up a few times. CDR3 protein: CTSSPPRAYGYTF. In DNA, the CDR3 is TGCACCAGCAGCCCCCCCCGGGCCTATGGCTACACCTTC. The J gene is TRBJ1-2, the V gene TRBV1. TRBV1 is a known pseudogene. The CDR3 covers 13 residues.

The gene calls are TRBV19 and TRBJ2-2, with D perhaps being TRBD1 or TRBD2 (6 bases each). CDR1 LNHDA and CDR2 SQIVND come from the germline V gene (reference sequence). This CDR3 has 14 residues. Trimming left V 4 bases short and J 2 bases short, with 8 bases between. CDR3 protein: CASSRGANTGELFF. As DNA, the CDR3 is TGTGCCAGTAGTAGGGGGGCAAACACCGGGGAGCTGTTTTTT.

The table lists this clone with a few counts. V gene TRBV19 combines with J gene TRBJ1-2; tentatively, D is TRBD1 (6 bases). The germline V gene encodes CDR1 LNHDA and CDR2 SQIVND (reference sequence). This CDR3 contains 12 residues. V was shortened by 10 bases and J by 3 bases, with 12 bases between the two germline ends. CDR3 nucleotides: TGTGCCACCTCTTGGACAGACTATGGCTACACCTTC. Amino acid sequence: CATSWTDYGYTF.

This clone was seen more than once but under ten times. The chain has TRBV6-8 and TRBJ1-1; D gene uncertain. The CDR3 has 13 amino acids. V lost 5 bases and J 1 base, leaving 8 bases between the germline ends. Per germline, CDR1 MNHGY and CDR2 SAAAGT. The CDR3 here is CASSRERNTEAFF. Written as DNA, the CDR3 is TGTGCCAGCAGTAGGGAGCGGAACACTGAAGCTTTCTTT.

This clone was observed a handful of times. This CDR3 reads CASSLALGVNSPLHF. In nucleotides, the CDR3 is TGTGCCAGCAGTTTAGCGCTGGGGGTGAATTCACCCCTCCACTTT. V gene TRBV28 combines with J gene TRBJ1-6; D might be TRBD1 (5 bases). Germline V gene lookup returns CDR1 MDHEN and CDR2 SYDVKM. This CDR3 is 15 amino acids long. V lost 2 bases and J lost 7, with 12 bases in between.

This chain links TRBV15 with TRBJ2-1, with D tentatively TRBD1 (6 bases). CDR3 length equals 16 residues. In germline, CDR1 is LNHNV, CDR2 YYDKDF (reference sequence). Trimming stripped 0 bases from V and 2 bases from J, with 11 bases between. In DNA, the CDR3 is TGTGCCACCAGCAGAGACCCAGGGGAAGCCTACAATGAGCAGTTCTTC. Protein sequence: CATSRDPGEAYNEQFF.

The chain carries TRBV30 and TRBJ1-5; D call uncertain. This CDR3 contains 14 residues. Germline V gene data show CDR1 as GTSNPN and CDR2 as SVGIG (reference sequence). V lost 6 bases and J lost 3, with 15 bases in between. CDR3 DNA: TGTGCCTGTTCTGTCGTGGTTCCCAATCAGCCCCAGCATTTT. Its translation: CACSVVVPNQPQHF.

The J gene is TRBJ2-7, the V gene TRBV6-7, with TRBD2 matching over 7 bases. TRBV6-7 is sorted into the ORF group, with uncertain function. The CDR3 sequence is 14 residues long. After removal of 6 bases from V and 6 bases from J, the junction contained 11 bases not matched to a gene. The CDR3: CASRGGSSKREQYF. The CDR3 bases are TGTGCCAGCAGGGGAGGGAGTTCAAAGCGCGAGCAGTACTTC.

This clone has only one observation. The CDR3 is CASSIAFLAGGPQETQYF. The CDR3 nucleotides are TGTGCCAGTAGTATAGCCTTCCTAGCGGGGGGGCCTCAGGAGACCCAGTACTTC. V gene TRBV19 combines with J gene TRBJ2-5; 12 positions match TRBD2. CDR3 size: 18 residues. V lost 1 base, J lost 5 bases, and 11 bases stayed unmatched. The germline V gene encodes CDR1 LNHDA and CDR2 SQIVND (reference sequence).